This T cell receptor beta chain emerged from a study of OX40 agonist ivuxolimab in advanced cancers. The wider study: Therapy given before enrollment (anti-PD-1, anti-PD-L1 or anti-CTLA-4) was allowed, and roughly 41% had some.

Libraries were prepared by immunoSEQ multiplex PCR; TCRdb keeps only in-frame clonotypes and omits some of them. The sample yields about 52,000 clones, around 80% seen once. Overall study results and limits: Certain nonresponders additionally had low normalized T-cell clonal expansion.

Concerning this clone itself: Its antigen is unidentified.

Germline assignment: CDR1 SGHTA and CDR2 FQGNSA. This CDR3 region has 16 residues. Trimming left V 1 base short and J 5 bases short, with 14 bases between. The chain links TRBV7-2 to TRBJ1-4; D not resolved. The TCR was taken from an adult with an advanced solid tumor such as melanoma, head and neck, liver or kidney cancer. Here the sequenced sample was CD4+ or CD8+ T cells sorted from blood, taken in a trial of the OX40 agonist ivuxolimab. The CDR3 bases are TGTGCCAGCAGCTTAGAGGTGGGCTGGGGAAATGAAAAACTGTTTTTT. It is translated as CASSLEVGWGNEKLFF.